Shown below are 25 T cell receptor beta chains from a single sample sequenced in a study of early T cells in non-severe SARS-CoV-2 infection (dated by TCRdb to about 2021). The library was generated by 5' RACE. Instrument on record: NextSeq 500. The public sequencing data were trimmed at Q25 with fastp and processed into clonotypes with MiXCR by TCRdb, which kept only in-frame beta chains. CDR3 protein duplicates are merged, each entry listing the most common genes and DNA. The sample table contains roughly 45,000 distinct CDR3 sequences; only one count was recorded for around 4% of them. 5% to 7.5% of the sample belongs to the ten largest clones. Material: whole blood. The source is an adult who was a healthcare worker with PCR-confirmed SARS-CoV-2 infection or an uninfected control (not recorded which).

Many counts were recorded for this clonotype. This sequence joins TRBV20-1 and TRBJ2-3; 8 bases are shared with TRBD2. J was trimmed by 1 base and V by 6 bases; bases with no gene match: 9. CDR3 length: 15 amino acids. CDR1 is DFQATT and CDR2 is SNEGSKA in the germline V gene (reference sequence). CDR3 DNA: TGCAGTGCCGCCAACGCGGGAGGCCGCACAGATACGCAGTATTTT. Protein sequence: CSAANAGGRTDTQYF.

This clonotype was counted at least ten times. The chain uses TRBV5-5 and TRBJ2-7, with 7 bases lining up with TRBD1. The CDR3 has 15 amino acids. The germline CDR1 and CDR2 sequences are SGHKS and YYEKEE (reference sequence). V was clipped by 4 bases and J by 6 bases; unmatched bases: 13. The CDR3 spells CASSPTADRVGEQYF. The CDR3 bases are TGTGCCAGCAGCCCGACCGCCGACAGGGTAGGCGAGCAGTACTTC.

This clonotype was detected many times. The V and J genes are TRBV6-6 and TRBJ2-2; TRBD1 matches at 7 bases. This CDR3 has 15 amino acids. Looked up from germline, CDR1 is MNHNY and CDR2 is SVGAGI (reference sequence). Trimming cost V 7 bases and J 4 bases; bases outside gene matches: 9. In DNA, the CDR3 is TGTGCCAGCACAAATCAACCAGGGGGCACCGGGGAGCTGTTTTTT. Translation gives CASTNQPGGTGELFF.

This clonotype was counted a few times. The chain joins TRBV5-1 to TRBJ2-6; D not resolved. This CDR3 region has 16 residues. V was pared by 0 bases and J by 2 bases, with 9 bases between. CDR1 and CDR2 from the germline V gene are SGHRS and YFSETQ. The CDR3 region has the DNA TGCGCCAGCAGCTTGGCCTTTAGGACTGGGGCCAACGTCCTGACTTTC. Translating it yields CASSLAFRTGANVLTF. Full variable domain (outside the CDR3, taken from reference TRBV5-1 and TRBJ2-6): KAGVTQTPRYLIKTRGQQVTLSCSPISGHRSVSWYQQTPGQGLQFLFEYFSETQRNKGNFPGRFSGRQFSNSRSEMNVSTLELGDSALYLCASSLAFRTGANVLTFGAGSRLTVL.

The rearrangement joins TRBV10-1 to TRBJ2-1, with no clear D. V gave up 5 bases and J gave up 7 bases, with 9 bases separating them. The CDR3 is 12 residues long. Germline CDR1 WNHNN, CDR2 SYGVQD (reference sequence). The CDR3 region has the DNA TGCGCCAGCAGTTCAAATGGGAATGAGCAGTTCTTC. Its translation is CASSSNGNEQFF.

This clonotype appeared many times. The rearrangement links TRBV29-1 to TRBJ2-3, with D hard to call. Deletions cut 7 bases from V and 5 bases from J, with 7 bases between. From germline, CDR1 is SQVTM and CDR2 ANQGSEA. There are 10 residues in the CDR3. The CDR3 sequence: CSGRIDTQYF. CDR3 sequence (DNA): TGCAGCGGCCGGATAGATACGCAGTATTTT.

This clonotype was recorded many times. J is TRBJ2-5 and V is TRBV4-3, with 7 positions matching TRBD2. CDR3 length equals 15 residues. CDR1 is LGHNA, CDR2 YSLEER, per germline. V dropped 1 base and J dropped 2; count of bases not matched to a gene: 4. CDR3 loop: CASSQALAEQETQYF. The CDR3 coding sequence is TGCGCCAGCAGCCAAGCCCTAGCGGAGCAAGAGACCCAGTACTTC.

This clonotype was seen at least ten times. This chain uses TRBV12-3 or TRBV12-4 with TRBJ2-1; possibly TRBD1 for D (6 bases). V gave up 0 bases and J gave up 10 bases, with 13 bases separating them. The length of the CDR3 is 14 residues. The CDR3 is CASSLALVTGEQFF. The CDR3 bases are TGTGCCAGCAGTTTAGCGCTAGTTACAGGGGAGCAGTTCTTC.

This clonotype was recorded a few times. The chain combines TRBV19 with TRBJ2-3; unclear D gene. The germline V gene has CDR1 LNHDA and CDR2 SQIVND (reference sequence). V was clipped by 6 bases and J by 2 bases, with 12 bases between them. The CDR3 contains 14 residues. The CDR3 DNA reads as TGTGCCAGTAGAAACGCGGACGTCACAGATACGCAGTATTTT. It specifies CASRNADVTDTQYF.

The V call is TRBV20-1, the J call TRBJ2-7, with a weak D call TRBD2 (6 bases). Trimming took 5 bases from V and 3 from J, leaving 14 bases between them. Germline values: CDR1 DFQATT, CDR2 SNEGSKA (reference sequence). The CDR3 is 13 amino acids. The CDR3 sequence: CSARTGGGYEQYF. CDR3 nucleotides: TGCAGTGCTCGTACCGGGGGTGGCTACGAGCAGTACTTC.

There are many counts of this clonotype. The chain carries TRBV28 and TRBJ2-3; D is undetermined. V was shortened by 2 bases and J by 2 bases, with 8 bases between the two germline ends. CDR3 size: 14 residues. Germline values: CDR1 MDHEN, CDR2 SYDVKM. The CDR3 region is CASSLTLDTDTQYF. In DNA form, the CDR3 reads TGTGCCAGCAGTTTAACCCTAGACACAGATACGCAGTATTTT.

This clonotype was detected many times. The V gene is TRBV5-1, the J gene TRBJ2-6; no clear D gene. From germline, CDR1 is SGHRS and CDR2 YFSETQ. V was cut by 4 bases and J by 2 bases, with 10 bases left in between. This CDR3 region has 15 residues. The CDR3 DNA follows: TGCGCCAGCAGCCCGCCCCTGGCTGGGGCCAACGTCCTGACTTTC. Its protein is CASSPPLAGANVLTF.

The chain carries TRBV6-2 or TRBV6-3 and TRBJ2-7, with 9 positions matching TRBD1. V trimming: 4 bases; J trimming: 6 bases; junction bases outside the gene matches: 7. The CDR3 sequence is 14 residues long. Germline V gene lookup returns CDR1 MNHEY and CDR2 SVGEGT. The CDR3 DNA is TGTGCCAGCAGTTCCGGGACAGGGATTTCCGAGCAGTACTTC. Protein: CASSSGTGISEQYF.

This clonotype was seen repeatedly, ten times or more. This chain uses TRBV4-1 with TRBJ2-5; D remains ambiguous. The V gene lost 0 bases and the J gene lost 4 bases, with 6 bases spanning the gap. CDR1 MGHRA and CDR2 YSYEKL come from the germline V gene. This CDR3 contains 13 residues. CDR3 sequence (DNA): TGCGCCAGCAGCCAAGAAGGAGTAGAGACCCAGTACTTC. It yields the protein CASSQEGVETQYF.

This clonotype was detected many times. The J gene is TRBJ2-7, the V gene TRBV9; D may be TRBD2 (5 bases). With 0 bases removed from V and 0 bases from J, the gap between germline ends came to 13 bases. Germline values: CDR1 SGDLS, CDR2 YYNGEE. The CDR3 has 16 residues. In DNA form, the CDR3 reads TGTGCCAGCAGCGTAGAATCCCTAGCCGACTCCTACGAGCAGTACTTC. It specifies CASSVESLADSYEQYF.

This clonotype came up many times. This chain connects TRBV5-4 to TRBJ2-1; 8 bases match TRBD2. The CDR3 spans 16 residues. V dropped 4 bases and J dropped 10; count of bases not matched to a gene: 16. Germline V gene data show CDR1 as SGHNT and CDR2 as YYREEE (reference sequence). As DNA, the CDR3 is TGTGCCAGCAGCCCATTACTAGGCGCGGGGGGTTGGGAGCAGTTCTTC. Protein: CASSPLLGAGGWEQFF.

In its sample, this clonotype ranks as medium-sized. V gene TRBV28 combines with J gene TRBJ2-3, with D uncertain. This CDR3 region has 11 residues. Germline V lookup: CDR1 MDHEN, CDR2 SYDVKM. V was trimmed by 6 bases and J by 5 bases, leaving 6 bases between them. The CDR3 here is CASSLGDTQYF. The CDR3 nucleotides read TGTGCCAGCAGCTTAGGAGATACGCAGTATTTT.

This clonotype was observed at least ten times. The rearrangement joins TRBV14 to TRBJ2-3; D unresolved. Between the trimmed V and J ends, which lost 4 bases and 2 bases, there was a span of 4 bases. Germline CDR1 and CDR2: SGHDN and FVKESK. The CDR3 is made up of 12 amino acids. The CDR3, as DNA: TGTGCCAGCAGCCCGACCACAGATACGCAGTATTTT. Amino acids: CASSPTTDTQYF. Together with reference TRBV14 and TRBJ2-3, the CDR3 gives the full variable domain: EAGVTQFPSHSVIEKGQTVTLRCDPISGHDNLYWYRRVMGKEIKFLLHFVKESKQDESGMPNNRFLAERTGGTYSTLKVQPAELEDSGVYFCASSPTTDTQYFGPGTRLTVL.

This clonotype showed up many times. The rearrangement uses TRBV7-2 and TRBJ2-3, with TRBD2 matching over 7 bases. The germline V gene encodes CDR1 SGHTA and CDR2 FQGNSA. There are 15 residues in the CDR3. J was trimmed by 2 bases and V by 5 bases; bases with no gene match: 7. CDR3 DNA: TGTGCCAGCAGCGCTCAGCGGGGCTTCACAGATACGCAGTATTTT. Amino acids: CASSAQRGFTDTQYF.

This clonotype was detected many times. The chain has TRBV7-2 and TRBJ2-3; D not resolved. The V end lost 0 bases, the J end lost 4 bases, and 14 bases lay between the germline ends. This CDR3 comprises 16 residues. From germline, CDR1 is SGHTA and CDR2 FQGNSA. CDR3 nucleotide sequence: TGTGCCAGCAGCTTAGCAAACCGCCCTGGGGCAGATACGCAGTATTTT. It translates to CASSLANRPGADTQYF.

At least ten counts were recorded for this clonotype. The chain carries TRBV29-1 and TRBJ1-2; no definite D call. CDR3 length equals 13 residues. Trimming removed 4 bases at V and 0 bases at J, with 9 bases between. Germline V lookup: CDR1 SQVTM, CDR2 ANQGSEA. CDR3 sequence: CSVVSKSNYGYTF. CDR3 coding DNA: TGCAGCGTTGTATCAAAATCTAACTATGGCTACACCTTC.

This clonotype was seen repeatedly, ten times or more. The chain links TRBV5-1 to TRBJ2-1; TRBD2 matches 13 bases. Per germline, CDR1 SGHRS and CDR2 YFSETQ. Losses at the gene ends were 4 bases for V and 4 bases for J; bases not matched to a gene: 8. This CDR3 region has 17 residues. This CDR3 reads CASSPGLAGAYYNEQFF. CDR3 coding DNA: TGCGCCAGCAGCCCAGGACTAGCGGGGGCCTATTACAATGAGCAGTTCTTC.

V gene TRBV7-9 combines with J gene TRBJ2-5; 10 bases are shared with TRBD2. CDR1 is SEHNR and CDR2 is FQNEAQ in the germline V gene (reference sequence). This CDR3 is built from 15 residues. V shed 3 bases and J 0 bases; nucleotides not matched to a gene: 1. CDR3 DNA sequence: TGTGCCAGCAGCTTTGGACTAGCGGACCAAGAGACCCAGTACTTC. It codes for CASSFGLADQETQYF.

This clonotype was observed at least ten times. CDR3 nucleotides: TGTGCCAGCAGCCGGGTGGAGTCTGAAAAAGAGACCCAGTACTTC. Translated: CASSRVESEKETQYF. The V and J genes are TRBV3-2 and TRBJ2-5. TRBV3-2 is annotated as a pseudogene. The length of the CDR3 is 15 residues.

This clonotype was observed at least ten times. The rearrangement joins TRBV27 to TRBJ1-1, with D perhaps TRBD1 (5 bases). Germline lookup yields CDR1 MNHEY and CDR2 SMNVEV (reference sequence). This CDR3 comprises 15 residues. V dropped 7 bases and J dropped 1 base, with 16 bases sitting between them. CDR3 amino acids: CASTLSGGTNTEAFF. The CDR3 DNA sequence: TGTGCCAGCACTCTCTCTGGGGGAACGAACACTGAAGCTTTCTTT.